This record looks at one TCR beta chain sequence and its context. Germline CDR1 reads SNHLY; CDR2 reads FYNNEI. Losses at the gene ends were 6 bases for V and 9 bases for J; bases not matched to a gene: 9. CDR3 length: 15 residues. Clones were read by immunoSEQ multiplex PCR, and TCRdb kept only the in-frame ones, dropping some. The table includes 25,000 to 35,000 clones, approximately 89% detected once. The data were obtained in a study of T cell changes during pregnancy in multiple sclerosis. The TCR sequence derives from a female donor with multiple sclerosis, enrolled in a pregnancy study. This chain connects TRBV2 to TRBJ2-1, with TRBD2 matching over 12 bases. The specimen comprised CD8+ T cells from peripheral blood mononuclear cells, sampled in the second trimester of pregnancy. CDR3 coding DNA: TGTGCCAGCAGCCCGACTAGCGGGGGTTGGCCTGAGCAGTTCTTC. Translation gives CASSPTSGGWPEQFF.